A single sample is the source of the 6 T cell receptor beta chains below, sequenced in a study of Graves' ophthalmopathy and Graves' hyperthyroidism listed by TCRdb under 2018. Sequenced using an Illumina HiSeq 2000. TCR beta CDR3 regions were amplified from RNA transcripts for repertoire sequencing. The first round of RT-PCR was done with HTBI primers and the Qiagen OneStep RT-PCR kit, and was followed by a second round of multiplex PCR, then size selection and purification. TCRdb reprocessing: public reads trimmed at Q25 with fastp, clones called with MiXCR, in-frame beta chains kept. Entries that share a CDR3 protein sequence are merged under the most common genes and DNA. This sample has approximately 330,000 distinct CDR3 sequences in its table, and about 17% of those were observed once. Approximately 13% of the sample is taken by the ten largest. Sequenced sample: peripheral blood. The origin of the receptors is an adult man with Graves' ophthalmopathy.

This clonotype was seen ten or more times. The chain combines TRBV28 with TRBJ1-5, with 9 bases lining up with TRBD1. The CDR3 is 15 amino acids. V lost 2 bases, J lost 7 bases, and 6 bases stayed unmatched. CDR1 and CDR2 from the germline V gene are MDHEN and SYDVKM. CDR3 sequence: CASSLPGQGDQPQHF. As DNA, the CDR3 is TGTGCCAGCAGTTTACCGGGACAGGGCGACCAGCCCCAGCATTTT. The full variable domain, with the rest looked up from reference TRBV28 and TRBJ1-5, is DVKVTQSSRYLVKRTGEKVFLECVQDMDHENMFWYRQDPGLGLRLIYFSYDVKMKEKGDIPEGYSVSREKKERFSLILESASTNQTSMYLCASSLPGQGDQPQHFGDGTRLSIL.

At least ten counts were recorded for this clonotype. DNA for the CDR3: TGCAGTGCTAGAGGTCCGGGACAGGGGGCCTACGAGCAGTACTTC. Its protein is CSARGPGQGAYEQYF. The rearrangement uses TRBV20-1 and TRBJ2-7, with 11 bases fitting TRBD1. The CDR3 loop spans 15 amino acids. CDR1 and CDR2 from the germline V gene are DFQATT and SNEGSKA (reference sequence). Trimming removed 1 base from V and 2 bases from J; junction bases left unmatched: 4.

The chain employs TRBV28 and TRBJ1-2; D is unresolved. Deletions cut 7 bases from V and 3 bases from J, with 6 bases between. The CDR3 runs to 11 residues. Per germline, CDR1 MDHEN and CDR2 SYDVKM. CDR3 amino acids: CASNQDYGYTF. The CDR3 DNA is TGTGCCAGCAACCAGGACTATGGCTACACCTTC.

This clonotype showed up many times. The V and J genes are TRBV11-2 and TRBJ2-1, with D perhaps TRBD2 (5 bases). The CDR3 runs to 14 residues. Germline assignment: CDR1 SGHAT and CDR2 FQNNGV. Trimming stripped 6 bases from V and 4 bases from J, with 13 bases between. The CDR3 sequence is CASRGGERYNEQFF. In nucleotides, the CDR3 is TGTGCCAGCAGGGGTGGGGAGAGGTACAATGAGCAGTTCTTC.

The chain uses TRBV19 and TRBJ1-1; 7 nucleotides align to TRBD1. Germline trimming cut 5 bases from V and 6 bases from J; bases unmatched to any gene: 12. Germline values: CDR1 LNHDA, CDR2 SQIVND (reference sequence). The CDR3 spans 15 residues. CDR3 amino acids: CASSPAIPQGAEAFF. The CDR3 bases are TGTGCCAGTAGTCCCGCAATCCCTCAGGGGGCTGAAGCTTTCTTT.

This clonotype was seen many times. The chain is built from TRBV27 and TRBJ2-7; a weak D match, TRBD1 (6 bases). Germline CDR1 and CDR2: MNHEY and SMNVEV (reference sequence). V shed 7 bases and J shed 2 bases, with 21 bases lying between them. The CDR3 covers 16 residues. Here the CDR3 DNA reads TGTGCCAGCAAAGGCCAGGGGCCCTTAACGACCTACGAGCAGTACTTC. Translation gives CASKGQGPLTTYEQYF.